The entry below gives a single T cell receptor (beta chain) sequence along with its context. Its antigen is still unknown. The PCR had 60 Vbeta and 13 Jbeta primers. Repertoires were generated with immunoSEQ multiplex PCR, while TCRdb's copy carries only in-frame clones and drops some. The sample shows under 130,000 clones, roughly 79% of them seen only once. The source of the sample is a study of cytomegalovirus exposure and HLA in healthy donors. Across the whole study: Earlier work reported roughly 120 million unique TCR beta sequences from about 180 million T cells.

Germline V lookup: CDR1 SGHNT, CDR2 YYREEE (reference sequence). Trimming pared 0 bases from V and 3 bases from J, leaving 12 bases between. The CDR3 contains 15 residues. General observations from the study: The authors considered a cluster of highly shared sequence variants likely to be a sequencing artifact. HLA-A and HLA-B allele assignments for most subjects were reportedly predicted accurately using TCR beta sequences. Researchers reported in a later analysis that a missense DCLRE1C variant was tied to TCR beta V- and J-gene trimming.

This sequence originates from a man aged 35-49 years in good health and CMV-seronegative. The sequenced sample consisted of PBMCs. This chain links TRBV5-4 with TRBJ1-2; D gene ambiguous. The CDR3 is CASSLDSGLDYGYTF. CDR3 sequence (DNA): TGTGCCAGCAGCTTGGACAGCGGGCTGGACTATGGCTACACCTTC. Looking up the rest from reference TRBV5-4 and TRBJ1-2 gives the full variable domain: ETGVTQSPTHLIKTRGQQVTLRCSSQSGHNTVSWYQQALGQGPQFIFQYYREEENGRGNFPPRFSGLQFPNYSSELNVNALELDDSALYLCASSLDSGLDYGYTFGSGTRLTVV.